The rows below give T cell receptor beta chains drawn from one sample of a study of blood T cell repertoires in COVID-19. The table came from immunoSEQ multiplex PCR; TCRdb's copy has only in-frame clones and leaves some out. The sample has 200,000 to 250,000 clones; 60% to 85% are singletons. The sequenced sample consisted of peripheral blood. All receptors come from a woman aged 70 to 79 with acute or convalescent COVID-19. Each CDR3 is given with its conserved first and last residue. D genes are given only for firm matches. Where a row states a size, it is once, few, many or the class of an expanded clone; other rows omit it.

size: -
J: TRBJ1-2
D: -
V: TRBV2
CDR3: CASRREGSGGYTF
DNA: TGTGCCAGCAGGAGGGAAGGGAGTGGTGGCTACACCTTC

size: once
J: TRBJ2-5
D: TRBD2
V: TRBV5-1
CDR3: CASRPAGGRQETQYF
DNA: TGCGCCAGCAGACCGGCGGGGGGCCGACAAGAGACCCAGTACTTC

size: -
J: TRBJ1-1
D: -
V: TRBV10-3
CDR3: CAISEPTGNTEAFF
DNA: TGTGCCATCAGTGAGCCTACAGGGAACACTGAAGCTTTCTTT

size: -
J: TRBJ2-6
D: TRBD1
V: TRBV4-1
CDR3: CASSPTYPIRQGYSGANVLTF
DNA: TGCGCCAGCAGCCCCACTTACCCCATTCGACAGGGGTATTCTGGGGCCAACGTCCTGACTTTC

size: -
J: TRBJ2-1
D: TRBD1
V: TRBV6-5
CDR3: CAGRDRPPLHEQFF
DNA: TGTGCCGGCCGGGACAGGCCCCCACTCCATGAGCAGTTCTTC

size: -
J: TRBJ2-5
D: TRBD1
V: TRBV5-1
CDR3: CASSLDRGFETQYF
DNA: TGCGCCAGCAGCTTGGACAGGGGGTTTGAGACCCAGTACTTC

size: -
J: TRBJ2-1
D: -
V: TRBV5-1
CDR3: CASSTNMNEQFF
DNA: TGCGCCAGCAGCACCAACATGAATGAGCAGTTCTTC

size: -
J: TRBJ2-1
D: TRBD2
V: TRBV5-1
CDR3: CARASRSGGGDEQFF
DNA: TGCGCCAGGGCGAGTAGGAGCGGGGGTGGGGATGAGCAGTTCTTC

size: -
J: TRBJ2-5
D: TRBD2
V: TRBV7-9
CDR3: CASSQNRLAGEGTQYF
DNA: TGTGCCAGCAGCCAAAATAGACTAGCGGGGGAGGGGACCCAGTACTTC

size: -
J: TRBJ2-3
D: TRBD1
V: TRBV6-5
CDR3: CASSSGQGYTDTQYF
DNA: TGTGCCAGCAGTTCGGGACAGGGATACACAGATACGCAGTATTTT

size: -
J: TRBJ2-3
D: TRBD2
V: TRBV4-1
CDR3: CASSVSGDTDTQYF
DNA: TGCGCCAGCAGCGTAAGCGGGGACACAGATACGCAGTATTTT

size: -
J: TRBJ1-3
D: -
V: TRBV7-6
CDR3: CASSPLDSSGNTIYF
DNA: TGTGCCTCGTCCCCCCTCGACAGTTCTGGAAACACCATATATTTT

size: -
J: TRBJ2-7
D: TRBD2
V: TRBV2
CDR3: CASRLAGGEQYF
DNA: TGTGCCAGCCGACTAGCGGGGGGCGAGCAGTACTTC

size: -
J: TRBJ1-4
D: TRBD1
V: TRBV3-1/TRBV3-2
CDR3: CASSLWTGDEKLFF
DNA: TGTGCCAGCAGCCTATGGACAGGGGATGAAAAACTGTTTTTT

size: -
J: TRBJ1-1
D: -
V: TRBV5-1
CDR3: CASSFSGSRNTEAFF
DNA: TGCGCCAGCAGCTTTAGTGGGAGTCGGAACACTGAAGCTTTCTTT

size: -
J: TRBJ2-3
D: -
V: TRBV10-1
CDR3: CASSMGEGGTDTQYF
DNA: TGCGCCAGCAGTATGGGCGAGGGGGGCACAGATACGCAGTATTTT

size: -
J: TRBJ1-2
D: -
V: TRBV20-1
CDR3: CSAYGTNGYTF
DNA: TGCAGTGCGTACGGAACTAATGGCTACACCTTC

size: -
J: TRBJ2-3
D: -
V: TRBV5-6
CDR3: CASSFNDRRTDTQYF
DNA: TGTGCCAGCAGCTTTAATGACAGGCGCACAGATACGCAGTATTTT

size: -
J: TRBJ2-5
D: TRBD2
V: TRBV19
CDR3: CASSTPSSGGAEETQYF
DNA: TGTGCCAGTAGTACTCCCTCTAGCGGGGGGGCTGAAGAGACCCAGTACTTC

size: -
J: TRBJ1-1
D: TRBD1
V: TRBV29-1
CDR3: CSVSRGLNAEAFF
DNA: TGCAGCGTTAGCAGGGGGTTAAACGCTGAAGCTTTCTTT

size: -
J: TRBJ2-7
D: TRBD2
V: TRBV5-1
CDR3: CASRVTGLAGGPSSYEQYF
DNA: TGCGCCAGCAGGGTCACGGGACTAGCGGGGGGCCCCAGCTCCTACGAGCAGTACTTC

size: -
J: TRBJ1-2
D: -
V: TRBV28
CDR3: CASSQGSAYGYTF
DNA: TGTGCCAGCAGCCAGGGATCCGCCTATGGCTACACCTTC

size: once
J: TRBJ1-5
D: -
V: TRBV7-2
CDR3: CASSLDRSQPQHF
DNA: TGTGCCAGCAGCTTAGATAGGAGTCAGCCCCAGCATTTT

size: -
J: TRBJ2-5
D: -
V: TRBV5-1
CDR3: CASREGQETQYF
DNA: TGCGCCAGCAGGGAGGGCCAAGAGACCCAGTACTTC

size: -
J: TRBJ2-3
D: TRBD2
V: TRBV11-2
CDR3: CASSFFLVGGSTDTQYF
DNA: TGTGCCAGCAGCTTTTTTTTGGTGGGGGGGTCCACAGATACGCAGTATTTT

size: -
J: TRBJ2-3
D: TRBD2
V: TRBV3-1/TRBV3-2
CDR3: CASSPHGTSGASQYF
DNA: TGTGCCAGCAGCCCGCACGGGACTAGCGGGGCCTCCCAGTATTTT

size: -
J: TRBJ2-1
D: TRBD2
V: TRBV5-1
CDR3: CASSFSTSQGEQFF
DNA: TGCGCCAGCAGCTTCTCGACTAGCCAGGGTGAGCAGTTCTTC

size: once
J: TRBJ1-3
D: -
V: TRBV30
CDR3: CAWSEQDSAGNTIYF
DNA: TGTGCCTGGAGTGAACAGGATTCGGCTGGAAACACCATATATTTT

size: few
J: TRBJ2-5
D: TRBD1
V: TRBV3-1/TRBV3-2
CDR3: CASSQLTGSLQETQYF
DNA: TGTGCCAGCAGCCAGCTGACAGGGAGTCTTCAAGAGACCCAGTACTTC

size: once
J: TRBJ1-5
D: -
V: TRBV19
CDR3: CASSRRWDTGNQPQHF
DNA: TGTGCCAGTAGTAGAAGGTGGGACACTGGTAATCAGCCCCAGCATTTT

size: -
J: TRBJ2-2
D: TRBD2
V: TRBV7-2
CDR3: CASSLLAGGNTGELFF
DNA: TGTGCCAGCAGCTTACTAGCGGGGGGGAACACCGGGGAGCTGTTTTTT

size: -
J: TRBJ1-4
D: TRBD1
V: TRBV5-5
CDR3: CASSLGQGNGNEKLFF
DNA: TGTGCCAGCAGCCTGGGACAGGGTAATGGTAATGAAAAACTGTTTTTT

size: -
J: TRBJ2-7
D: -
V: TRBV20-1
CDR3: CSASHPVAYEQYF
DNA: TGCAGTGCTAGTCACCCTGTAGCCTACGAGCAGTACTTC

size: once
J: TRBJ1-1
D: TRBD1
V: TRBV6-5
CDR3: CASTRTGRPEAFF
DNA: TGTGCCAGCACTAGGACAGGGAGGCCTGAAGCTTTCTTT

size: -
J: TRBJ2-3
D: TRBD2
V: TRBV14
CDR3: CASSLVAVLAGVDTQYF
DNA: TGTGCCAGCAGCCTCGTCGCGGTCCTAGCGGGGGTGGATACGCAGTATTTT

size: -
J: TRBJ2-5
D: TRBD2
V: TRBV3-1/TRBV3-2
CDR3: CASSQGLAGAPETQYF
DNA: TGTGCCAGCAGCCAAGGGCTAGCGGGGGCCCCAGAGACCCAGTACTTC

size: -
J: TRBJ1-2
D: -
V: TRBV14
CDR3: CASSQEQTYGYTF
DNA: TGTGCCAGCAGCCAAGAACAGACGTATGGCTACACCTTC

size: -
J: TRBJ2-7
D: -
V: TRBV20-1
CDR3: CSATGGYEQYF
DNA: TGCAGTGCTACCGGGGGCTACGAGCAGTACTTC

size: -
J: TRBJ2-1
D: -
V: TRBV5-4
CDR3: CASSSGPTIQGYNEQFF
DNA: TGTGCCAGCAGCTCGGGCCCCACAATACAGGGATACAATGAGCAGTTCTTC

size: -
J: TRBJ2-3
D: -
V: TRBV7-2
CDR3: CASSFTLVRTDTQYF
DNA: TGTGCCAGCAGCTTTACACTAGTGCGCACAGATACGCAGTATTTT

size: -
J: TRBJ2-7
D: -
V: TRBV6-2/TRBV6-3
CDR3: CASSWYDRPYEQYF
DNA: TGTGCCAGCAGTTGGTACGACAGGCCATACGAGCAGTACTTC

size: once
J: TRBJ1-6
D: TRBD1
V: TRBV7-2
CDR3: CASSLAGQGDSPLHF
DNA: TGTGCCAGCAGCTTAGCGGGACAGGGAGATTCACCCCTCCACTTT

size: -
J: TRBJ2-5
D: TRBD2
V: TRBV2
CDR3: CASSEGLAGARETQYF
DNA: TGTGCCAGCAGTGAGGGACTAGCGGGGGCGAGGGAGACCCAGTACTTC

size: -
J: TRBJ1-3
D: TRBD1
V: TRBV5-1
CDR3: CASSRGQDGNTIYF
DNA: TGCGCCAGCAGCCGAGGACAGGACGGAAACACCATATATTTT

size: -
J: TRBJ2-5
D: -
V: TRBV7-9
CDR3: CASRPGNLYQETQYF
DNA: TGTGCCAGCAGGCCGGGAAATTTGTACCAAGAGACCCAGTACTTC

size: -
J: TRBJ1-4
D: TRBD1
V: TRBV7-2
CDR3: CASTGGEKLFF
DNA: TGTGCCAGCACAGGGGGCGAAAAACTGTTTTTT

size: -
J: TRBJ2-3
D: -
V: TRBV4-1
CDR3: CASSPRVDSILPDTQYF
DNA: TGCGCCAGCAGCCCAAGAGTGGACAGTATACTTCCAGATACGCAGTATTTT

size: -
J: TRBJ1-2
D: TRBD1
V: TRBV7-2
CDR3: CASSLESGQGGGYTF
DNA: TGTGCCAGCAGCTTAGAATCCGGACAGGGCGGCGGCTACACCTTC

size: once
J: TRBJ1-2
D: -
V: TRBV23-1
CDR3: CASSHSMRPEGDYGYTF
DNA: TGCGCCAGCAGTCATTCGATGAGGCCCGAAGGCGACTATGGCTACACCTTC

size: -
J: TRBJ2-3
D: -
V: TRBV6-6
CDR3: CASSPPLTDTQYF
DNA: TGTGCCAGCAGTCCCCCTCTCACAGATACGCAGTATTTT

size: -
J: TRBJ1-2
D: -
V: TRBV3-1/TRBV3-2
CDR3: CASSLGGGNYGYTF
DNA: TGTGCCAGCAGCCTGGGGGGAGGGAACTATGGCTACACCTTC

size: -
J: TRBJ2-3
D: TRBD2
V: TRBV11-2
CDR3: CASSLALTSGRLDTQYF
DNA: TGTGCCAGCAGCTTAGCGTTGACTAGCGGACGACTAGATACGCAGTATTTT

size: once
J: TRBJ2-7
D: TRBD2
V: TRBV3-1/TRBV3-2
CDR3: CASSQVSGGNYEQYF
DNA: TGTGCCAGCAGCCAAGTTAGCGGGGGGAACTACGAGCAGTACTTC

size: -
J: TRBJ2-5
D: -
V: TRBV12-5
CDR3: CASGFGGLQETQYF
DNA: TGTGCTAGTGGTTTCGGGGGTCTCCAAGAGACCCAGTACTTC